The 17 T cell receptor beta chains in this list originate from one sample, sequenced in a study of T cell therapy after organ transplantation. Profiling relied on immunoSEQ multiplex PCR, and the TCRdb table lists in-frame clones only, not all of them. Of tens of thousands of clones listed, roughly 93% are singletons. For these receptors, no antigen is known. Specimen: CD8+ T cells from blood, collected before autologous CMV-specific T cell therapy. These receptors all stem from a human patient who had received a solid organ transplant and had CMV disease.

The V and J genes are TRBV7-9 and TRBJ1-6; D remains unclear. Trimming stripped 4 bases from V and 17 bases from J, with 12 bases between. The CDR3 length is 11 residues. Germline CDR1 and CDR2: SEHNR and FQNEAQ (reference sequence). The CDR3 loop reads CASSSGLVFHF. The CDR3 DNA sequence: TGTGCCAGCAGCTCCGGTCTAGTGTTCCACTTT.

This rearrangement joins TRBV9 to TRBJ1-1; D remains unclear. The V gene's germline CDR1 is SGDLS and CDR2 YYNGEE. This CDR3 has 16 residues. Trimming stripped 2 bases from V and 2 bases from J, with 16 bases between. CDR3 sequence reads: CASSVWGTGTNTEAFF. As DNA, the CDR3 is TGTGCCAGCAGCGTTTGGGGAACGGGCACTAACACTGAAGCTTTCTTT.

The V gene is TRBV4-1, the J gene TRBJ1-4; no firm D call. Trimming pared 6 bases from V and 8 bases from J, leaving 19 bases between. Germline V gene sequence: CDR1 MGHRA, CDR2 YSYEKL. The CDR3 sequence is 15 residues long. CDR3 coding DNA: TGCGCCAGCAGTCTAGAGGGAGGCGTAGTGGAAAAACTGTTTTTT. Translating it yields CASSLEGGVVEKLFF.

DNA for the CDR3: TGTGCCAGTAGTCCGCACCGGGACAGGGGGCCAAGGGAGCAGTACTTC. As protein: CASSPHRDRGPREQYF. This sequence joins TRBV19 and TRBJ2-7; 12 bases line up with TRBD1. CDR3 size: 16 residues. Unmatched junction bases numbered 12, after V lost 5 bases and J lost 7 bases. Germline lookup yields CDR1 LNHDA and CDR2 SQIVND (reference sequence).

The chain links TRBV19 to TRBJ2-1, with a weak D call TRBD2 (7 bases). Germline values: CDR1 LNHDA, CDR2 SQIVND (reference sequence). The germline V and J ends were trimmed by 8 bases and 1 base, with 12 bases remaining between them. This CDR3 comprises 14 residues. The CDR3 sequence is CASGGGGSYNEQFF. The CDR3, as DNA: TGTGCCAGTGGAGGGGGGGGATCCTACAATGAGCAGTTCTTC.

The chain is built from TRBV10-3 and TRBJ2-1; no clear D gene. This CDR3 has 14 residues. Trimming took 2 bases from V and 0 from J, leaving 5 bases between them. Looked up from germline, CDR1 is ENHRY and CDR2 is SYGVKD. CDR3 protein: CAISEPSSYNEQFF. The CDR3 nucleotides are TGTGCCATCAGTGAGCCTAGCTCCTACAATGAGCAGTTCTTC.

The chain is built from TRBV7-2 and TRBJ2-7; 10 bases are shared with TRBD2. J gave up 2 bases and V 5 bases, and 15 bases lay outside the gene matches. The CDR3 runs 18 residues. Germline assignment: CDR1 SGHTA and CDR2 FQGNSA. CDR3 in amino acids: CASSQGQAAGTSAYEQYF. CDR3 in DNA: TGTGCCAGCAGCCAAGGACAGGCTGCCGGGACTAGCGCCTACGAGCAGTACTTC.

This clone was seen a single time. V and J are TRBV6-5 and TRBJ1-4; D call uncertain. The CDR3 covers 15 residues. Trimming took 2 bases from V and 7 from J, leaving 14 bases between them. The germline V gene has CDR1 MNHEY and CDR2 SVGAGI. In DNA, the CDR3 is TGTGCCAGCAGTTACAGCGTAGGAGGGAGTGAAAAACTGTTTTTT. Translating gives CASSYSVGGSEKLFF.

This clone was seen a single time. This chain links TRBV27 with TRBJ1-5; TRBD1 agrees at 7 bases. Losses at the gene ends were 5 bases for V and 0 bases for J; bases not matched to a gene: 10. Germline V CDR1 and CDR2: MNHEY, SMNVEV (reference sequence). This CDR3 spans 17 amino acids. CDR3 region: CASSATGNWASNQPQHF. The DNA for the CDR3 is TGTGCCAGCAGTGCGACAGGGAATTGGGCTAGCAATCAGCCCCAGCATTTT.

The CDR3 sequence is CAWSSTDNEQFF. CDR3 coding DNA: TGTGCCTGGAGTTCGACCGATAATGAGCAGTTCTTC. The rearrangement links TRBV30 to TRBJ2-1; no clear D. CDR1 and CDR2 from the germline V gene are GTSNPN and SVGIG (reference sequence). V was trimmed by 2 bases and J by 7 bases, leaving 9 bases between them. CDR3 length: 12 residues.

The chain joins TRBV4-2 to TRBJ1-2; weak D call: TRBD1 (5 bases). This CDR3 contains 15 residues. Germline V gives CDR1 LGHNA, CDR2 YNFKEQ. The V and J ends lost 0 bases and 8 bases respectively, with 16 bases between them. The CDR3 loop is CASSQDLGEYGGYTF. DNA of the CDR3: TGTGCCAGCAGCCAAGATCTGGGGGAGTACGGAGGCTACACCTTC.

J is TRBJ2-2 and V is TRBV27; 8 positions agree with TRBD1. Germline V gene lookup returns CDR1 MNHEY and CDR2 SMNVEV (reference sequence). There are 15 residues in the CDR3. With 6 bases clipped from V and 3 bases from J, the junction kept 6 bases outside the gene matches. The CDR3 loop reads CASSSGGSDTGELFF. In DNA form, the CDR3 reads TGTGCCAGCAGCTCAGGGGGCTCGGACACCGGGGAGCTGTTTTTT.

J is TRBJ1-5 and V is TRBV25-1; 8 nucleotides agree with TRBD1. CDR1 and CDR2 from the germline V gene are MGHDK and SYGVNS. The CDR3 loop spans 13 amino acids. The V segment lost 4 bases and the J segment 5 bases; nucleotides outside the gene matches: 1. The CDR3 loop reads CASSAQGDQPQHF. CDR3 in DNA: TGTGCCAGCAGTGCACAGGGGGATCAGCCCCAGCATTTT. The variable domain in full, with the rest retrieved from reference TRBV25-1 and TRBJ1-5, is EADIYQTPRYLVIGTGKKITLECSQTMGHDKMYWYQQDPGMELHLIHYSYGVNSTEKGDLSSESTVSRIRTEHFPLTLESARPSHTSQYLCASSAQGDQPQHFGDGTRLSIL.

The chain carries TRBV15 and TRBJ2-1; D is perhaps TRBD2 (7 bases). V was clipped by 5 bases and J by 5 bases, with 22 bases between them. The CDR3 runs 17 residues. CDR1 is LNHNV, CDR2 YYDKDF, per germline (reference sequence). CDR3 nucleotides: TGTGCCACCAGCCCAAATGAGGGGGGGGCCTTCCACAATGAGCAGTTCTTC. It codes for CATSPNEGGAFHNEQFF.

This sequence joins TRBV11-2 and TRBJ2-1; possibly TRBD2 for D (6 bases). This CDR3 has 16 residues. Germline V lookup: CDR1 SGHAT, CDR2 FQNNGV. V was trimmed by 1 base and J by 0 bases, leaving 10 bases between them. The CDR3 here is CASSLGGTLSYNEQFF. CDR3 nucleotide sequence: TGTGCCAGCAGCTTAGGCGGGACCCTCTCCTACAATGAGCAGTTCTTC.

J is TRBJ2-1 and V is TRBV4-2; D is uncertain. Germline values: CDR1 LGHNA, CDR2 YNFKEQ. This CDR3 is 10 amino acids long. Trimming took 8 bases from V and 5 from J, leaving 4 bases between them. The CDR3 reads CASGNNEQFF. The CDR3 nucleotides read TGTGCCAGCGGGAACAATGAGCAGTTCTTC.

This clone appeared a single time. This sequence joins TRBV7-9 and TRBJ1-2, with 7 bases identical to TRBD1. The CDR3 is made up of 14 amino acids. The trim removed 4 bases at V and 6 bases at J, leaving 8 bases unmatched. The germline V gene encodes CDR1 SEHNR and CDR2 FQNEAQ (reference sequence). CDR3 residues: CASSSPDRVNGYTF. CDR3 DNA sequence: TGTGCCAGCAGCTCCCCCGACAGGGTCAATGGCTACACCTTC.